This paragraph covers one TCR beta chain sequence. TRB was amplified from around 250-460 ng of blood genomic DNA. Multiplex PCR with BIOMED2 TRB-A/B primer pools amplified TRB rearrangements. TCRdb redid the calling of the multiplex PCR reads with MiXCR, one entry per CDR3 protein. The sample lists roughly 7,000 distinct CDR3 sequences, 31% occurring once. The entry originates in a study of T and B cells in COVID-19 patients. There are 17 residues in the CDR3. Trimming took off 5 bases at V and 0 bases at J, with 17 bases between the two ends. Germline loops: CDR1 SGHVS, CDR2 FNYEAQ. Sequencing was carried out using blood. The receptor's source is a human donor with active COVID-19. The chain joins TRBV7-6 to TRBJ2-1; a weak D match, TRBD2 (6 bases). The CDR3 loop is CASSLHGLRGSYNEQFF. In nucleotides, the CDR3 is TGTGCCAGCAGCCTCCACGGGTTGCGGGGCTCCTACAATGAGCAGTTCTTC.